This T cell receptor beta chain comes out of a study of blood T cells in healthy people across ages. A sample-barcoded 5' primer and a J-beta primer mix were used in a second PCR of roughly 7 to 11 cycles. TCRdb reanalysed the 5' RACE reads using MiXCR and keeps one entry per CDR3 protein. Among just over 800,000 distinct CDR3 sequences, about 62% were seen once, and the ten largest hold roughly 26%. This clonotype was seen a handful of times. The CDR3 has 13 residues. The V gene lost 6 bases and the J gene lost 1 base, with 9 bases spanning the gap. Germline CDR1 reads ENHRY; CDR2 reads SYGVKD. The receptor was isolated from a man aged 30 to 39 in good health. J is TRBJ2-5 and V is TRBV10-3; D is possibly TRBD2 (6 bases). Input material: blood. The CDR3 coding sequence is TGTGCCATCAGCGCGGGGTTCCAAGAGACCCAGTACTTC. Its protein product is CAISAGFQETQYF.